The TCR beta chain under discussion was sequenced for a study of T cells in Graves' hyperthyroidism and ophthalmopathy. Study information: Sampling of peripheral blood happened at initial diagnosis, prior to any treatment.

Trimming cost V 3 bases and J 5 bases; bases outside gene matches: 4. In germline, CDR1 is LNHDA, CDR2 SQIVND (reference sequence). The CDR3 is 14 amino acids. RNA transcripts provided the source from which TCR beta CDR3 regions were amplified. The HTBI primer set drove a first-round RT-PCR of the TCR CDR3. TCRdb itself ran the multiplex PCR reads through MiXCR, one entry per CDR3 protein. The table shows hundreds of thousands of distinct CDR3 sequences, with 15% occurring only once. The definition of stable Graves' hyperthyroidism was no ophthalmopathy progression within 18 months. These patients, aged 18 to 65, had recently diagnosed hyperthyroidism lasting under 2 months. Only a few counts were recorded for this clonotype.

This TCR derives from a woman in her 30s with Graves' hyperthyroidism. Sequencing used blood. V usage is TRBV19 and J usage is TRBJ2-3; 8 positions match TRBD2. The CDR3 is CASSIRAGVDTQYF. Here the CDR3 DNA reads TGTGCCAGTAGTATCCGAGCGGGAGTAGATACGCAGTATTTT.